The clone carrying this TCR beta chain occurred once. This sample is drawn from a study of shared clonotypes between healthy human individuals. A split of CD4+ cells into CD45RA+ naive and CD45RA-negative memory subsets was performed. Germline assignment: CDR1 SEHNR and CDR2 FQNEAQ (reference sequence). CDR3 length equals 17 residues. Deletions cut 2 bases from V and 2 bases from J, with 19 bases between. Sequenced by immunoSEQ multiplex PCR; TCRdb stores in-frame clones only, minus some. The data show roughly 1,600,000 clones, approximately 98.5% seen once. The sequenced sample was naive CD4+ T cells sorted from blood. This sample's subset: CD45RA+ positively selected. This clonotype was sampled from a young man in good health. The gene calls are TRBV7-9 and TRBJ2-7; D gene ambiguous. The CDR3 DNA is TGTGCCAGCAGCTTACTGCACTTCAGAGAGGCCACCTACGAGCAGTACTTC. Protein product: CASSLLHFREATYEQYF.